Listed below are T cell receptor beta chains from one sample, sequenced in a study of siplizumab effects on memory and regulatory T cells. Antigen specificity for these receptors is unknown. TCRdb keeps only in-frame clones here, not all; method: immunoSEQ multiplex PCR. Of 9,500 to 13,000 clones listed, about 45% are singletons. The sequenced sample was CFSE-low (dividing) CD4+ T cells sorted from an allogeneic mixed lymphocyte reaction. Receptors originate from a human donor in good health; the cells came from an allogeneic mixed lymphocyte reaction. Each CDR3 is given without its conserved first and last residue.

>TRBV11-3|TRBJ2-1
ASSGGLAGGNEQF
>TRBV2|TRBJ2-1
ASSGLAGSPEQF
>TRBV7-9|TRBJ2-3
ASSTAGRVTDTQY
>TRBV20-1|TRBJ2-1
SAREDREQF
>TRBV9|TRBJ2-7
ASSLTSGSGYEQY
>TRBV5-4|TRBJ1-1
ATTLGMRMNTEAF
>TRBV30|TRBJ2-3
AWSVRDTQY
>TRBV7-2|TRBJ2-5
ASSSSRETQY
>TRBV2|TRBJ2-3
ASGVRLAGAADTQY
>TRBV21-1|TRBJ2-7
ASSNGTGGSEQY
>TRBV6-1|TRBJ1-1
ASIRQRNTEAF
>TRBV28|TRBJ1-1
ASSLWGGQNTEAF
>TRBV30|TRBJ2-5
AWSVMETQY
>TRBV2|TRBJ1-5
ASSGSRDRQPQH
>TRBV5-1|TRBJ1-1
ASSLYTQGVTEAF
>TRBV5-1|TRBJ2-5
ASIEQETQY
>TRBV2|TRBJ2-7
ASRPQGGPGEQY
>TRBV7-9|TRBJ1-1
ASSLDLKMNTEAF
>TRBV7-6|TRBJ2-2
ASSLAAGGGTGELF
>TRBV7-9|TRBJ2-7
ASSLGRNRDEQY
>TRBV7-7|TRBJ2-5
ASSSSGLGETQY
>TRBV2|TRBJ2-7
ASRVTGTDYEQY
>TRBV20-1|TRBJ2-5
STRGRTQY
>TRBV4-2|TRBJ2-1
ASSQADRQPYNEQF
>TRBV29-1|TRBJ2-5
SAGPHGETQY
>TRBV6-1|TRBJ2-1
ASSEGPYNEQF
>TRBV5-1|TRBJ2-1
ASSGASGRAGEQF
>TRBV28|TRBJ1-5
ASSLDVGDNQPQH
>TRBV5-1|TRBJ1-1
ASSGKTMNTEAF
>TRBV28|TRBJ2-1
ASSSTSGRNEQF
>TRBV4-2|TRBJ2-3
ASSFRDPRGTDTQY
>TRBV7-8|TRBJ2-1
ASSFITGGNEQF
>TRBV27|TRBJ2-1
ASSLNSNTYNEQF
>TRBV5-5|TRBJ1-1
ASSRSGTEAF
>TRBV27|TRBJ1-1
ASSYLTGGGYTEAF
>TRBV6-6|TRBJ1-2
ASSNSNYGYT
>TRBV7-3|TRBJ2-5
ASSLVGETQY
>TRBV5-1|TRBJ2-1
ASRQPEAYNEQF
>TRBV18|TRBJ1-5
ASSTNTGTANQPQH
>TRBV7-2|TRBJ2-7
ASQRDTYYEQY
>TRBV7-8|TRBJ2-3
ASSLDTAGRDTQY
>TRBV7-7|TRBJ2-3
ASSLGGHADTQY
>TRBV28|TRBJ2-1
ASSLLSNEQF
>TRBV28|TRBJ1-2
ASSLLQGRGRGYT
>TRBV18|TRBJ2-7
ASSPNAGQWDEQY
>TRBV19|TRBJ1-2
ASSVDRGFHYGYT
>TRBV28|TRBJ1-3
ASSSGARRGNTIY
>TRBV5-1|TRBJ2-3
ASSFRASGKDTQY
>TRBV10-1|TRBJ1-1
ASSEPGMNTEAF
>TRBV18|TRBJ2-5
ASSPSGVETQY
>TRBV5-1|TRBJ1-2
ASSLAATYGYT
>TRBV21-1|TRBJ1-1
ASSRAGTGFTEAF
>TRBV28|TRBJ1-1
ASSLVGGMNTEAF
>TRBV5-1|TRBJ2-1
ASSQTSGRGGEQF
>TRBV2|TRBJ2-2
ASNLGTGRGTGELF
>TRBV27|TRBJ1-1
ATARYGGTAF
>TRBV2|TRBJ2-7
ASTLQSGSGYEQY
>TRBV10-3|TRBJ1-1
AISVQGNTEAF
>TRBV5-1|TRBJ1-2
ASSLDTAYGYT